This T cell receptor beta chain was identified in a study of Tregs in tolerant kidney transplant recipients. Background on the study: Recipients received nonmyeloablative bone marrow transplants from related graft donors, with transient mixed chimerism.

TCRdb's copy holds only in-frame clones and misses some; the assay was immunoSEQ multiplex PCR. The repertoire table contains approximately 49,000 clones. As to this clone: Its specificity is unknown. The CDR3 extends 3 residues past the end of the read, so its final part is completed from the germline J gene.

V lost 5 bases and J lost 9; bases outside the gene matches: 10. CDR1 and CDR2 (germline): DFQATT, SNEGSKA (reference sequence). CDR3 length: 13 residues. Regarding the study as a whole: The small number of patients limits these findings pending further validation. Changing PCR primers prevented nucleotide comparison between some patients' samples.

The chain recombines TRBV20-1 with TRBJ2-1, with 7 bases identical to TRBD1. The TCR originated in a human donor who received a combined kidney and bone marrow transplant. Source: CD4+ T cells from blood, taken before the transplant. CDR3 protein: CSAVTGDLSEQFF. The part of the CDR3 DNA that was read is TGCAGTGCTGTAACAGGGGACCTATCTGAG.